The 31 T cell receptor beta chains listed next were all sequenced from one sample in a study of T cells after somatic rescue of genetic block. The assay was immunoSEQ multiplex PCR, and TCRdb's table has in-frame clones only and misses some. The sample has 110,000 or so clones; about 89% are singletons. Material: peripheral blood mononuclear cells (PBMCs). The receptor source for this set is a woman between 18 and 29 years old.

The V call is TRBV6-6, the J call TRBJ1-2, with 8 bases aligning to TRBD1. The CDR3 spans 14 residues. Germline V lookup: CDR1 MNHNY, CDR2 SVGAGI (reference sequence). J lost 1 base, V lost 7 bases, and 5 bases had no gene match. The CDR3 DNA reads TGTGCCAGCACCAAAGACAGGGGTAACTATGGCTACACCTTC. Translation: CASTKDRGNYGYTF.

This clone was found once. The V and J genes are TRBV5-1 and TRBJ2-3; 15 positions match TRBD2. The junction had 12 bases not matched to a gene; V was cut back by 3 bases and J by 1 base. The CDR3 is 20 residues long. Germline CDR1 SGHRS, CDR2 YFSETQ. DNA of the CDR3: TGCGCCAGCAGCTCAACCGGGACTAGCGGGGGGAGGCAGGGCACAGATACGCAGTATTTT. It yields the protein CASSSTGTSGGRQGTDTQYF.

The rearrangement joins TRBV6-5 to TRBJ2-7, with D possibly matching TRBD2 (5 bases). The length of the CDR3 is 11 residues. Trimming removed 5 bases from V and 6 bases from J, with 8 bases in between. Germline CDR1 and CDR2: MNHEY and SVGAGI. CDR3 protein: CASSAAGEQYF. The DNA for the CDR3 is TGTGCCAGCAGTGCCGCGGGCGAGCAGTACTTC.

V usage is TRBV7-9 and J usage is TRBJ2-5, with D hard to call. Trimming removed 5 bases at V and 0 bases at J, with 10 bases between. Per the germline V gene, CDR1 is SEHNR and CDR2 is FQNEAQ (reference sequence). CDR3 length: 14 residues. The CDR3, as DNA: TGTGCCAGCAGCAGGGCGGAGTACCAAGAGACCCAGTACTTC. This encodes CASSRAEYQETQYF.

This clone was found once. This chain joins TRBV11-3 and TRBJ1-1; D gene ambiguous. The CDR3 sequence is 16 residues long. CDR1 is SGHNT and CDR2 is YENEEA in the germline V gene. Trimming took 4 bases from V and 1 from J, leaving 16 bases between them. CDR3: CASSSNRARRNTEAFF. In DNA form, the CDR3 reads TGTGCCAGCAGCTCTAACCGGGCCCGCCGGAACACTGAAGCTTTCTTT.

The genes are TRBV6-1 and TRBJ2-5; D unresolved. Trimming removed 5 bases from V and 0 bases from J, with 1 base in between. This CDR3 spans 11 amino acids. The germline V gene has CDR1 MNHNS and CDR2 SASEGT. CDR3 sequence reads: CASSHQETQYF. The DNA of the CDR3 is TGTGCCAGCAGTCACCAAGAGACCCAGTACTTC.

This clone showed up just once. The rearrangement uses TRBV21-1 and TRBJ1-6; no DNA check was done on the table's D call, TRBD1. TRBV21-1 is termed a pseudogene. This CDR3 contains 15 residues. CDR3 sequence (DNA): TGTGCCAGCAGCGGACAGGGGGCATATAATTCACCCCTCCACTTT. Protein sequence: CASSGQGAYNSPLHF.

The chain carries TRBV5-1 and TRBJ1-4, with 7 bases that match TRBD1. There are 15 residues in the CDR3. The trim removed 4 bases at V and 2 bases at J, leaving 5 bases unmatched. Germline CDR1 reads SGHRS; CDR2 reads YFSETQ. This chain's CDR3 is CASSTGTATNEKLFF. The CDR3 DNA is TGCGCCAGCAGCACCGGGACAGCTACTAATGAAAAACTGTTTTTT.

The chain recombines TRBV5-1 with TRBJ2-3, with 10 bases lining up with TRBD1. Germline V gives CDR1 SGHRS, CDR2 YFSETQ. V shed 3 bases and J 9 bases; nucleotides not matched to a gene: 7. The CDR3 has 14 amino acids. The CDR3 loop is CASSSGQGKETQYF. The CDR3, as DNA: TGCGCCAGCAGCTCGGGACAGGGGAAAGAGACGCAGTATTTT. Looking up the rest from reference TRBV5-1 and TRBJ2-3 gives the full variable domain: KAGVTQTPRYLIKTRGQQVTLSCSPISGHRSVSWYQQTPGQGLQFLFEYFSETQRNKGNFPGRFSGRQFSNSRSEMNVSTLELGDSALYLCASSSGQGKETQYFGPGTRLTVL.

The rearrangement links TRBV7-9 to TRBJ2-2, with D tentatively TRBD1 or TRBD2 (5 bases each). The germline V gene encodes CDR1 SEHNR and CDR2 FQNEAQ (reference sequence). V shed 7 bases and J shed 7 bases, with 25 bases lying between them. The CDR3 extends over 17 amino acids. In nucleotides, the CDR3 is TGTGCCAGCACCTTCACGGGGAAAGGGGCGGACGACGGGGAGCTGTTTTTT. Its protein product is CASTFTGKGADDGELFF.

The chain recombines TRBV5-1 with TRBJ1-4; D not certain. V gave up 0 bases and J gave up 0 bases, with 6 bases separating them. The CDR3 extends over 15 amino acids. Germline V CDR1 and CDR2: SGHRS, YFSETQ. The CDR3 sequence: CASSLEGTTNEKLFF. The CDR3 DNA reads TGCGCCAGCAGCTTGGAAGGTACAACTAATGAAAAACTGTTTTTT.

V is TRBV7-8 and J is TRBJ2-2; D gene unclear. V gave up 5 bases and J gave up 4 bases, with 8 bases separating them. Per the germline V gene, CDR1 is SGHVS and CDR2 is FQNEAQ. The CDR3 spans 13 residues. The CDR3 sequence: CASSAWGTGELFF. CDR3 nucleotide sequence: TGTGCCAGCAGCGCTTGGGGCACCGGGGAGCTGTTTTTT.

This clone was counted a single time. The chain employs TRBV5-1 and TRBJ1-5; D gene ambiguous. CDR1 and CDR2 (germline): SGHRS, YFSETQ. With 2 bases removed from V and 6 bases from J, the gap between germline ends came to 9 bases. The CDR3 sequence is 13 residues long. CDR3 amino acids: CASSLEGVQPQHF. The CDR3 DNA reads TGCGCCAGCAGCTTAGAGGGAGTTCAGCCCCAGCATTTT.

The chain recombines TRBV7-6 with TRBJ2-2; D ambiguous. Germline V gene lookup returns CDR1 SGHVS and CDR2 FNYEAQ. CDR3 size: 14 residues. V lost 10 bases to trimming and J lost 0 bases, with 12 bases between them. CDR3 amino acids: CATAPGSNTGELFF. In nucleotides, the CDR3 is TGTGCCACCGCCCCCGGGTCGAACACCGGGGAGCTGTTTTTT.

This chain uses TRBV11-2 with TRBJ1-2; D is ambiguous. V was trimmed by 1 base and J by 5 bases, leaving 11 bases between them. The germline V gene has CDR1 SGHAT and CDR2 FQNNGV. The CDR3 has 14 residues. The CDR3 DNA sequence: TGTGCCAGCAGCTTAGGGGAATTCCGTTATGGCTACACCTTC. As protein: CASSLGEFRYGYTF.

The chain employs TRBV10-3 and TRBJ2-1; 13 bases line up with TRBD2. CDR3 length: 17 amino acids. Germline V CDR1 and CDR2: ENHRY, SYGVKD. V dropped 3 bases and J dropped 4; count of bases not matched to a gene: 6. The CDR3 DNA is TGTGCCATCAGTGACCCCCCGGGACTAGCGGGGTACAATGAGCAGTTCTTC. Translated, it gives CAISDPPGLAGYNEQFF.

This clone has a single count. The CDR3 DNA sequence: TGTGCCAGCATGGACAGGGAAGGGGCTTTCTTT. As protein: CASMDREGAFF. The chain links TRBV28 to TRBJ1-1; 8 positions match TRBD1. Germline V gene lookup returns CDR1 MDHEN and CDR2 SYDVKM. The CDR3 is made up of 11 amino acids. V shed 7 bases, J shed 11 bases, and the junction held 6 bases outside the gene matches.

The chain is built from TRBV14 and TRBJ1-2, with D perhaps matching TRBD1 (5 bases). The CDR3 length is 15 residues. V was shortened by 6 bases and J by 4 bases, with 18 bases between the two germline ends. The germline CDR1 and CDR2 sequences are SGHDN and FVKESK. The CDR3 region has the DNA TGTGCCAGCAGTTTTGGACCGGGACCGCTCTATGGCTACACCTTC. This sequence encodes CASSFGPGPLYGYTF.

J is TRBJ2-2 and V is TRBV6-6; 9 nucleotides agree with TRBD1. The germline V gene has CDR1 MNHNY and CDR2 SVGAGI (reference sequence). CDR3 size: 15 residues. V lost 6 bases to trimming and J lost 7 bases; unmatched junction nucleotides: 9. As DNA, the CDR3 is TGTGCCAGCAGCGATACAGGGGGCGCCGGCGGGGAGCTGTTTTTT. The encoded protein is CASSDTGGAGGELFF.

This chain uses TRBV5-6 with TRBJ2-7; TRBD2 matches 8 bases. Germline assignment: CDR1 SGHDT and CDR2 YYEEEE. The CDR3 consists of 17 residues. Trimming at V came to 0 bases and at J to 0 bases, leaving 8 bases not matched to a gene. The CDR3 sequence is CASSLAGAGGHSYEQYF. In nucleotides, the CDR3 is TGTGCCAGCAGCTTGGCCGGGGCGGGGGGCCACTCCTACGAGCAGTACTTC.

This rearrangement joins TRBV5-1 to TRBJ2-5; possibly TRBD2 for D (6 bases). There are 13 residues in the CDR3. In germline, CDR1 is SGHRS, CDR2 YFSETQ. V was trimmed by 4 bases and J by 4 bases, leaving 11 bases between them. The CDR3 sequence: CASSLEGLETQYF. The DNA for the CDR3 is TGCGCCAGCAGCCTGGAGGGCTTAGAGACCCAGTACTTC. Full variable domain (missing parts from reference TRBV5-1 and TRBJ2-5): KAGVTQTPRYLIKTRGQQVTLSCSPISGHRSVSWYQQTPGQGLQFLFEYFSETQRNKGNFPGRFSGRQFSNSRSEMNVSTLELGDSALYLCASSLEGLETQYFGPGTRLLVL.

The CDR3 region has the DNA TGTGCCAGCTCACCACCGACTAGCGGGTTCTACGAGCAGTACTTC. It yields the protein CASSPPTSGFYEQYF. This sequence joins TRBV18 and TRBJ2-7, with 10 nucleotides matching TRBD2. Germline trimming cut 0 bases from V and 3 bases from J; bases unmatched to any gene: 2. Per germline, CDR1 KGHSH and CDR2 LQKENI. The CDR3 consists of 15 residues.

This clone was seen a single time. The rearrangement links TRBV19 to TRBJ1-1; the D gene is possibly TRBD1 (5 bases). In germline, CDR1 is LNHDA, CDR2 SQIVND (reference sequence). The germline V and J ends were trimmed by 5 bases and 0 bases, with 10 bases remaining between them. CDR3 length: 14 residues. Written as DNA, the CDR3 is TGTGCCAGTAGTTTTCCGACAGTGAACACTGAAGCTTTCTTT. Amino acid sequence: CASSFPTVNTEAFF.

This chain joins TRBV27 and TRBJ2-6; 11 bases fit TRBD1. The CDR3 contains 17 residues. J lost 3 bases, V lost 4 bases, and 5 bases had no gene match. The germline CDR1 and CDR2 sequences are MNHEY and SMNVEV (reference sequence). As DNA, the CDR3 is TGTGCCAGCAGTTCTCGGACAGGGGGCTATGGGGCCAACGTCCTGACTTTC. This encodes CASSSRTGGYGANVLTF. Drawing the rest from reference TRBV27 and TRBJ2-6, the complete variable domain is EAQVTQNPRYLITVTGKKLTVTCSQNMNHEYMSWYRQDPGLGLRQIYYSMNVEVTDKGDVPEGYKVSRKEKRNFPLILESPSPNQTSLYFCASSSRTGGYGANVLTFGAGSRLTVL.

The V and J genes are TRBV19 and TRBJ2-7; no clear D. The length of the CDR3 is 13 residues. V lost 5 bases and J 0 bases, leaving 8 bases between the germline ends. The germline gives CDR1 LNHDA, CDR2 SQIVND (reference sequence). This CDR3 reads CASSAGYSYEQYF. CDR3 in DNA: TGTGCCAGTAGTGCCGGGTACTCCTACGAGCAGTACTTC.

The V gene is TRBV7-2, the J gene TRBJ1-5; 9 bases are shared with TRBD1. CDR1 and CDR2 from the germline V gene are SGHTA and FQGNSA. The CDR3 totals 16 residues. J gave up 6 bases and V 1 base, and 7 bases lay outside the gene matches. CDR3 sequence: CASSLVGTGYFQPQHF. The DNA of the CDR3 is TGTGCCAGCAGCTTAGTGGGGACAGGGTATTTTCAGCCCCAGCATTTT.

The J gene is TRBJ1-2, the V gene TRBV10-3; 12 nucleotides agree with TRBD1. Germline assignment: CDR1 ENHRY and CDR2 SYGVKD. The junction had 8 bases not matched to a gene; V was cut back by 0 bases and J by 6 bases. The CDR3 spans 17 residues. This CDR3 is CAISESGGTGGAHGYTF. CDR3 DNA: TGTGCCATCAGTGAGTCAGGCGGGACAGGGGGCGCGCATGGCTACACCTTC.

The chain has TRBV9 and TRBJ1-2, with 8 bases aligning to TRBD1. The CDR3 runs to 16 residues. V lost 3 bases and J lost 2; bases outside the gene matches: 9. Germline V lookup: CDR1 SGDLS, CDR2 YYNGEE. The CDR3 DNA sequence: TGTGCCAGCAGCGCTCTACAGGGGGGGAGAAACTATGGCTACACCTTC. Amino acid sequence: CASSALQGGRNYGYTF.

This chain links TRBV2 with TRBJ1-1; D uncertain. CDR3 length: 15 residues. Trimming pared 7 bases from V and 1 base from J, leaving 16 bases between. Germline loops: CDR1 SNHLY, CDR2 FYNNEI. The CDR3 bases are TGTGCCAGCATTTCTGGGCGGCGGCCGAACACTGAAGCTTTCTTT. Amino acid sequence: CASISGRRPNTEAFF.

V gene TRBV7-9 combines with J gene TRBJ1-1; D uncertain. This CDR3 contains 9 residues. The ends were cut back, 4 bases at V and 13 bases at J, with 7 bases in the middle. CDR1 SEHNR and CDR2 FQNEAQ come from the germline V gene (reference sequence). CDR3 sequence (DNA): TGTGCCAGCAGCTCACCCTTTTTCTTT. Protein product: CASSSPFFF.

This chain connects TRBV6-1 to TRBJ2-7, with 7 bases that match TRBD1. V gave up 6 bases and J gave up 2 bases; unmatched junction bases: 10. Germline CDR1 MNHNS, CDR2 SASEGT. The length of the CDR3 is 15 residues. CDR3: CASSQRQGSTYEQYF. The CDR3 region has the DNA TGTGCCAGCAGCCAGAGACAGGGCAGTACCTACGAGCAGTACTTC.